The TCR beta chain under discussion was sequenced for a study of blood T cell repertoires in COVID-19. About the study: Material from acute and convalescent COVID-19 was sourced from the United States, Italy and Spain. T cells, B-cell-depleted T cells, or PBMCs supplied cDNA or gDNA.

The CDR3 sequence is 15 residues long. The germline CDR1 and CDR2 sequences are SGHRS and YFSETQ. V lost 4 bases and J lost 6; bases outside the gene matches: 6. Authors' analysis steps: Nucleated cell number was recorded as an estimate derived from reference gene primer amplification. Profiling relied on immunoSEQ multiplex PCR, and the TCRdb table lists in-frame clones only, not all of them. Clonal size and the V and J genes are those of that table, whereas D and trimming came from the DNA. The sample contains more than 35,000 clones, roughly 87% of which appear only once. The V and J genes are TRBV5-1 and TRBJ1-5; 11 bases agree with TRBD1. This clonotype was obtained from a man aged 55 to 70 with acute or convalescent COVID-19. Material for sequencing was peripheral blood. CDR3 residues: CASSIGGTGGQPQHF. CDR3 DNA: TGCGCCAGCAGCATAGGCGGGACAGGGGGTCAGCCCCAGCATTTT. The variable domain in full, with the rest retrieved from reference TRBV5-1 and TRBJ1-5, is KAGVTQTPRYLIKTRGQQVTLSCSPISGHRSVSWYQQTPGQGLQFLFEYFSETQRNKGNFPGRFSGRQFSNSRSEMNVSTLELGDSALYLCASSIGGTGGQPQHFGDGTRLSIL.